The rows below give T cell receptor beta chains drawn from one sample of a study of vaccination effects on CD4 cells after COVID-19. Generated by immunoSEQ multiplex PCR, the TCRdb table keeps only in-frame clones and is missing some. The sample holds tens of thousands of clones, less than 85% seen once. Their specific antigens are unknown. The specimen was CD4+ T cells from PBMCs cultured with HCoV-NL63 spike peptides, collected before COVID-19 vaccination. Receptor source: a human donor who received a COVID-19 vaccine. CDR3s include the opening cysteine and the closing phenylalanine or tryptophan. The D gene is left open where the match is weak. The listing skips clone size in some rows; elsewhere it reads once, few, many or a size class.

TRBV3-1/TRBV3-2,-,TRBD2,TRBJ2-5,TGTGCCAGCAGCCATCGAGCCGGGACTAGCGGGATGAAAGAGACCCAGTACTTC,CASSHRAGTSGMKETQYF
TRBV5-1,-,-,TRBJ2-3,TGCGCCAGCACCCCGGGGGGCGGCACAGATACGCAGTATTTT,CASTPGGGTDTQYF
TRBV7-8,-,-,TRBJ1-5,TGTGCCAGCAGCTTCCCGGGGACCAATCAGCCCCAGCATTTT,CASSFPGTNQPQHF
TRBV24-1,-,-,TRBJ1-5,TGTGCCACCAGTGACCCCGCGGGGCCCCAGCATTTT,CATSDPAGPQHF
TRBV5-1,few,TRBD1,TRBJ2-2,TGCGCCACCCGGGACAGAACCCCGAACACCGGGGAGCTGTTTTTT,CATRDRTPNTGELFF
TRBV4-2,-,TRBD2,TRBJ2-1,TGTGCCAGCAGCCAGAATATTTTAGCGGGGGGGCCGGGGAACAATGAGCAGTTCTTC,CASSQNILAGGPGNNEQFF
TRBV18,-,TRBD1,TRBJ1-2,TGTGCCAGCTCACCTCGACAGGGAGCGGGGTATGGCTACACCTTC,CASSPRQGAGYGYTF
TRBV7-8,few,-,TRBJ1-2,TGTGCCAGCAGCTTAAGCGGGGCAACTAACTATGGCTACACCTTC,CASSLSGATNYGYTF
TRBV19,-,-,TRBJ1-2,TGTGCCAGTAGTCCCCCACAGGCGAACTATGGCTACACCTTC,CASSPPQANYGYTF
TRBV19,-,TRBD1,TRBJ2-5,TGTGCCAGTAGTCCCGGGACAGCCCAAGAGACCCAGTACTTC,CASSPGTAQETQYF
TRBV5-8,-,-,TRBJ2-1,TGTGCCAGCCCGTCGGGCCTAAACAGAACCGGGGAGTACAATGAGCAGTTCTTC,CASPSGLNRTGEYNEQFF
TRBV11-1,-,-,TRBJ2-1,TGTGCCAGCAGCTTTTACAGGGACCATGAGCAGTTCTTC,CASSFYRDHEQFF
TRBV7-2,-,TRBD2,TRBJ2-5,TGTGCCAGCAGCTTTAAACGGGGGGGCCGGGAGACCCAGTACTTC,CASSFKRGGRETQYF
TRBV7-3,few,-,TRBJ1-6,TGTGCCAGCAGCTTAGCAGGGTATGGTTCACCCCTCCACTTT,CASSLAGYGSPLHF
TRBV2,few,-,TRBJ1-2,TGTGCCAGCAGTGGGTCACAGGGTAATGGCTACACCTTC,CASSGSQGNGYTF
TRBV5-1,-,-,TRBJ2-3,TGCGCCAGCAGCTTGGGGGCACAGCCTGGGGGGGATACGCAGTATTTT,CASSLGAQPGGDTQYF
TRBV6-2/TRBV6-3,-,-,TRBJ1-3,TGTGCCAGCAGTTACATCCCAGGGGCTGGAAACACCATATATTTT,CASSYIPGAGNTIYF
TRBV11-2,-,TRBD1,TRBJ1-3,TGTGCCAGCAGATCGGACAGGGGCGAAAACACCATATATTTT,CASRSDRGENTIYF
TRBV9,once,TRBD2,TRBJ2-1,TGTGCCAGCAGCGTAGATAGGGGACTAGGATACTCAAGCTCCTACAATGAGCAGTTCTTC,CASSVDRGLGYSSSYNEQFF
TRBV18,-,-,TRBJ1-1,TGTGCCAGCTCACCACCCAGGGGAGAAACTGAAGCTTTCTTT,CASSPPRGETEAFF
TRBV7-2,-,-,TRBJ2-3,TGTGCCAGCAGCTTATTCACAGATACGCAGTATTTT,CASSLFTDTQYF
TRBV27,-,TRBD2,TRBJ2-2,TGTGCCAGCAGTTTAAGTCTAGCGGGGGGGCTGATCGGGGAGCTGTTTTTT,CASSLSLAGGLIGELFF
TRBV6-5,-,-,TRBJ1-1,TGTGCCAGCAGTCTACTGGGGAGTATGAACACTGAAGCTTTCTTT,CASSLLGSMNTEAFF
TRBV7-9,-,-,TRBJ2-2,TGTGCCAGCAGCTCTCAGGGTTTTACCGGGGAGCTGTTTTTT,CASSSQGFTGELFF
TRBV5-1,few,-,TRBJ1-5,TGCGCCAGCAGCTTGGCCCCAGGCCCCGATCAGCCCCAGCATTTT,CASSLAPGPDQPQHF
TRBV7-8,-,-,TRBJ1-6,TGTGCCAGCAGCCCGAGTCGGGAATTCCCCCTCCACTTT,CASSPSREFPLHF
TRBV4-1,-,-,TRBJ2-3,TGCGCCAGCAGCCAAGCGGGACCCTTTTCCACAGATACGCAGTATTTT,CASSQAGPFSTDTQYF
TRBV6-5,-,-,TRBJ2-3,TGTGCCAGCAGTCGCCGCTTGGGAGATACGCAGTATTTT,CASSRRLGDTQYF
TRBV7-9,-,-,TRBJ2-6,TGTGCCAGCAGCTTTCAGTTTTCTGGGGCCAACGTCCTGACTTTC,CASSFQFSGANVLTF
TRBV5-5,-,TRBD1,TRBJ1-2,TGTGCCAGCACCCGGGTACAGGGGGCAACGCGCTCTAACTATGGCTACACCTTC,CASTRVQGATRSNYGYTF
TRBV14,-,TRBD2,TRBJ2-5,TGTGCCAGCAGCCAAATCTTTAGCGGGGGGATACAAGAGACCCAGTACTTC,CASSQIFSGGIQETQYF
TRBV6-4,-,-,TRBJ1-6,TGTGCCAGCAGCAGATCCTATAATTCACCCCTCCACTTT,CASSRSYNSPLHF
TRBV23-1,-,TRBD1,TRBJ2-5,TGCGCCAGCAGTCAATCCGGGACAGTGAAAGAGACCCAGTACTTC,CASSQSGTVKETQYF
TRBV7-3,-,-,TRBJ2-3,TGTGCCAGCAGCTTAACGTCGGCGCCGATACCCGGGGATACGCAGTATTTT,CASSLTSAPIPGDTQYF
TRBV18,-,TRBD2,TRBJ2-1,TGTGCCAGCTCACCGTCGCTAGCGGGTAGGGATGAGCAGTTCTTC,CASSPSLAGRDEQFF
TRBV19,-,TRBD2,TRBJ2-1,TGTGCCAGTAGTATTATCACTAGCGGGTATGAGCAGTTCTTC,CASSIITSGYEQFF
TRBV4-3,-,-,TRBJ1-4,TGCGCCAGCAGCCCGACAGCAACTAATGAAAAACTGTTTTTT,CASSPTATNEKLFF
TRBV4-2,-,-,TRBJ2-5,TGTGCCAGCAGCAACCGGGACTCCGACCAAGAGACCCAGTACTTC,CASSNRDSDQETQYF
TRBV18,-,-,TRBJ2-6,TGTGCCAGCTCACCACTTGTTGGTGCTGGGGCCAACGTCCTGACTTTC,CASSPLVGAGANVLTF
TRBV2,-,-,TRBJ1-1,TGTGCCAGCAGTTCTAATGGACAAAGTGGCACTGAAGCTTTCTTT,CASSSNGQSGTEAFF
TRBV10-3,few,-,TRBJ1-2,TGTGCCATCAGTGAGTCTGCCGGGCGCGGCTACACCTTC,CAISESAGRGYTF
TRBV24-1,few,-,TRBJ2-2,TGTGCCGTAGCGGGCGGGACACCGAACACCGGGGAGCTGTTTTTT,CAVAGGTPNTGELFF
TRBV3-1/TRBV3-2,few,-,TRBJ1-4,TGTGCCAGCAGCCAAGATCTGAGACGGGGGCGTAGTAATGAAAAACTGTTTTTT,CASSQDLRRGRSNEKLFF
TRBV6-5,-,TRBD1,TRBJ1-1,TGTGCCAGCAGTTACCGCGGGACAGGGAGCACTGAAGCTTTCTTT,CASSYRGTGSTEAFF
TRBV30,-,-,TRBJ1-4,TGTGCCTGGAGCCGCTCCTATGAAAAACTGTTTTTT,CAWSRSYEKLFF
TRBV9,-,-,TRBJ1-2,TGTGCCAGCAGCCCCGCCGGGTTACACCACACCTTC,CASSPAGLHHTF
TRBV3-1/TRBV3-2,once,-,TRBJ2-1,TGTGCCAGCAGCCCCTGGACAGATCCAGACAATGAGCAGTTCTTC,CASSPWTDPDNEQFF
TRBV5-4,-,-,TRBJ2-3,TGTGCCAGCAGCACAGTAAGCACAGATACGCAGTATTTT,CASSTVSTDTQYF
TRBV30,-,TRBD1,TRBJ1-2,TGTGCCTGGACGGCCGGACAGGGCCTTAACTATGGCTACACCTTC,CAWTAGQGLNYGYTF
TRBV9,-,TRBD1,TRBJ2-2,TGTGCCAGCAGCGTGCGGGACAGGGATGGCACCGGGGAGCTGTTTTTT,CASSVRDRDGTGELFF
TRBV7-8,-,-,TRBJ2-5,TGTGCCAGCAGCTTAGCCCGGGTTGAGGAGACCCAGTACTTC,CASSLARVEETQYF
TRBV18,-,-,TRBJ1-5,TGTGCCAGCTCACCAGGGGCATATAGCAATCAGCCCCAGCATTTT,CASSPGAYSNQPQHF
TRBV4-1,-,-,TRBJ1-2,TGCGCCAGCAGCCCCTCCGACGGAGGAAGGGGCTATGGCTACACCTTC,CASSPSDGGRGYGYTF
TRBV5-1,-,-,TRBJ2-1,TGCGCCAGCAGCTTGGCCGCCATTCTGTACAATGAGCAGTTCTTC,CASSLAAILYNEQFF
TRBV5-1,-,TRBD1,TRBJ2-1,TGCGCCAGCAGCTCCGAGGGACAGATCTACAATGAGCAGTTCTTC,CASSSEGQIYNEQFF
TRBV3-1/TRBV3-2,once,-,TRBJ2-5,TGTGCCAGCAGCGCGATTTGGACGGGCCAAGAGACCCAGTACTTC,CASSAIWTGQETQYF
TRBV7-9,few,-,TRBJ1-2,TGTGCCAGCAGCGTACAGGGAGACTATGGCTACACCTTC,CASSVQGDYGYTF